The sequence of this T cell receptor beta chain was determined in a study of shared T cell receptors in the human thymus. Profiled with immunoSEQ multiplex PCR; TCRdb holds only in-frame clones, not every one. The sample contains hundreds of thousands of clones, 85% to 90% of which appear only once. These data were also filed under a second study, of human thymus T cells. From that report: Biased V and J segment usage appeared in thymus and peripheral blood.

The origin of this receptor is a boy less than two years old with a congenital heart defect. Sequencing input: thymocytes.

CDR3 amino acids: CASSTGTAVKNTEAFF. In DNA form, the CDR3 reads TGTGCCAGCAGCACCGGGACAGCAGTAAAGAACACTGAAGCTTTCTTT. The rearrangement uses TRBV5-6 and TRBJ1-1, with TRBD1 matching over 7 bases. Germline trimming cut 4 bases from V and 1 base from J; bases unmatched to any gene: 10. CDR1 SGHDT and CDR2 YYEEEE come from the germline V gene. This CDR3 region has 16 residues.